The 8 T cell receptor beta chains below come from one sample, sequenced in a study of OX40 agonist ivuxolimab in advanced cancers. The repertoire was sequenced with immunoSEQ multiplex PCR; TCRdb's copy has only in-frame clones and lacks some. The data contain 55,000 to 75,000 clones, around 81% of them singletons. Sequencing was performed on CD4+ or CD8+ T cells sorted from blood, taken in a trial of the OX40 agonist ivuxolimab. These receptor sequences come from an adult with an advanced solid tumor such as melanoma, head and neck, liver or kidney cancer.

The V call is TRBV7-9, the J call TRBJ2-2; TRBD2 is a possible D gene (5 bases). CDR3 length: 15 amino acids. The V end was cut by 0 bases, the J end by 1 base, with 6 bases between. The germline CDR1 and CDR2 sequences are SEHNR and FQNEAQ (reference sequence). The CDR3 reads CASSLAGRNTGELFF. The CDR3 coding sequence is TGTGCCAGCAGCTTAGCTGGGAGGAACACCGGGGAGCTGTTTTTT.

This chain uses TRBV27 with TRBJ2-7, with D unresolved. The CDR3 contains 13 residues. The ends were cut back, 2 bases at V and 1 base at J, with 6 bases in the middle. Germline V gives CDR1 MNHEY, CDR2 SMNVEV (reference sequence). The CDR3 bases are TGTGCCAGCAGTTTAGTAGGGTCCTACGAGCAGTACTTC. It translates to CASSLVGSYEQYF.

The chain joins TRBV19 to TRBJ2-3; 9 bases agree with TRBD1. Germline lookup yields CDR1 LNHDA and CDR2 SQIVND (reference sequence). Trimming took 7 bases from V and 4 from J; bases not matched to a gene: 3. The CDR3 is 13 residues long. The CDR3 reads CASKRQGADTQYF. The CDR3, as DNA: TGTGCCAGTAAGCGACAGGGGGCAGATACGCAGTATTTT.

The CDR3, as DNA: TGCGCCAGCAGCGCAGTCTCGCAGGGGGCAAGCTACACCTTC. As protein: CASSAVSQGASYTF. The chain has TRBV5-1 and TRBJ1-2, with 8 nucleotides matching TRBD1. V trimming: 4 bases; J trimming: 9 bases; junction bases outside the gene matches: 11. Germline V gives CDR1 SGHRS, CDR2 YFSETQ. CDR3 size: 14 residues.

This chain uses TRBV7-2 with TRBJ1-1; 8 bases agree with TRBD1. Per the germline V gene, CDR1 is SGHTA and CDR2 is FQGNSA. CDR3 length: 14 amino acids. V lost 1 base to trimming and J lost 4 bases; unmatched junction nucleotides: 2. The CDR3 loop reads CASSLGDRLTEAFF. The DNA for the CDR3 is TGTGCCAGCAGCTTAGGGGACAGGCTCACTGAAGCTTTCTTT.

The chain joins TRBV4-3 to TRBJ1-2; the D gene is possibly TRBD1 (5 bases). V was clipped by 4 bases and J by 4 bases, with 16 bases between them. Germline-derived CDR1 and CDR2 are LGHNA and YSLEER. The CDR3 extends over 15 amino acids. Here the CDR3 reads CASSLNLQVFYGYTF. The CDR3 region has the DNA TGCGCCAGCAGCCTTAACTTACAGGTTTTCTATGGCTACACCTTC.

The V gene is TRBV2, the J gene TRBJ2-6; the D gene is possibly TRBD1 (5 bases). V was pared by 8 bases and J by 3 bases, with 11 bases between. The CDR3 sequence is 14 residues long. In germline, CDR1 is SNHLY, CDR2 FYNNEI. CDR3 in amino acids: CASSQARGANVLTF. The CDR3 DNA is TGTGCCAGCTCACAGGCACGTGGGGCCAACGTCCTGACTTTC.

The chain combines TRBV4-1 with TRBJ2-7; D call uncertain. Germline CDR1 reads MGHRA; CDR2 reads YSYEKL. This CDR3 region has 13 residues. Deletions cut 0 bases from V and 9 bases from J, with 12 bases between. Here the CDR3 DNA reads TGCGCCAGCAGCCAAGAGGTCCTCGAGAGGCAGTACTTC. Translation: CASSQEVLERQYF.